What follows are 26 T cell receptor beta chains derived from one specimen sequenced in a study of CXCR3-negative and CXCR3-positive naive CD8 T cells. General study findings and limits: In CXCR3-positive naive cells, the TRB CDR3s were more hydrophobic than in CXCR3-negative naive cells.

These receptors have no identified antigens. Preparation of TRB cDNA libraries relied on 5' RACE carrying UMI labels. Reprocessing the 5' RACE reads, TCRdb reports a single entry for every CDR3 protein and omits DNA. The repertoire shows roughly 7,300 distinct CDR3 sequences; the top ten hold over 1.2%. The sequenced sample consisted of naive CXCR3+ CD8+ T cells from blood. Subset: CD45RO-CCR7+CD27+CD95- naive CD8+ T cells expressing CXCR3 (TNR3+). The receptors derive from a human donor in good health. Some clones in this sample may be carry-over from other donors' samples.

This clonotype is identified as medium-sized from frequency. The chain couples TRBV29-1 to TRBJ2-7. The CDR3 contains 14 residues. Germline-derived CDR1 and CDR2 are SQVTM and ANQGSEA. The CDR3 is CSVAWTHPVYEQYF.

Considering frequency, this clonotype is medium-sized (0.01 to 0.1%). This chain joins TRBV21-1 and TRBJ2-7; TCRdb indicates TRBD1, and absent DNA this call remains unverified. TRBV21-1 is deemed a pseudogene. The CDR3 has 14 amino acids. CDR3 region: CASSRTGSSYEQYF.

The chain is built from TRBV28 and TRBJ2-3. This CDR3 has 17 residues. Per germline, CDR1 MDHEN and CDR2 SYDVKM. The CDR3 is CASSTTTWDTSTDTQYF.

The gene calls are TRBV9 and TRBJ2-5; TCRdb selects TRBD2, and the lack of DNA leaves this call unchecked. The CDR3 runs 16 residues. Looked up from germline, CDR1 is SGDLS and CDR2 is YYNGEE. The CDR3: CASSVGARGLQETQYF.

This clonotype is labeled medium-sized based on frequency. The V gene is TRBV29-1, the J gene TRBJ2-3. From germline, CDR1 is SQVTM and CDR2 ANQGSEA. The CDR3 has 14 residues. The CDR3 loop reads CSVEGAPSTDTQYF.

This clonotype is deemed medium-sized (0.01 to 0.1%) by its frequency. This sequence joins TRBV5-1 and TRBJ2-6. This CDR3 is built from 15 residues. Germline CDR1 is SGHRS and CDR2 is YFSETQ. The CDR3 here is CASSSEDFGANVLTF.

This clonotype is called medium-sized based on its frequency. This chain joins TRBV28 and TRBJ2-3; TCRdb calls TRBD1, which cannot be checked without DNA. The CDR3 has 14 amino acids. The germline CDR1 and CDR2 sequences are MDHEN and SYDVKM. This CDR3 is CASSPFSGSDTQYF.

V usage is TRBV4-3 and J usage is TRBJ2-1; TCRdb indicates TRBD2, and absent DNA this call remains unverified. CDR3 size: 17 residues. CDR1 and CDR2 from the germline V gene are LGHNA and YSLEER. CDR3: CASSLSRGLANYNEQFF.

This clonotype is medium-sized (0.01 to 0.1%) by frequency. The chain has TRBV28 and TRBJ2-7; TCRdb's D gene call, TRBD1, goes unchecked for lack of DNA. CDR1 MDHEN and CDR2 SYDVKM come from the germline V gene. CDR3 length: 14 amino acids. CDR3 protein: CASSLRGRVYEQYF.

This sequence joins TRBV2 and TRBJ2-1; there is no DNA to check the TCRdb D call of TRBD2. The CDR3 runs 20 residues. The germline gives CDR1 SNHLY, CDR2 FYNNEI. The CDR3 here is CASEGGGTPLAGVVHNEQFF.

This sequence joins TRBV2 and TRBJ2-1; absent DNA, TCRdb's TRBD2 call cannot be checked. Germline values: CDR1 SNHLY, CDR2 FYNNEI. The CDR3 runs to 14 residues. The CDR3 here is CANLGLAGNAEQFF.

This chain's CDR3 is CASSPGSSYEQYF. The chain uses TRBV18 and TRBJ2-7. The CDR3 runs to 13 residues. Germline-derived CDR1 and CDR2 are KGHSH and LQKENI.

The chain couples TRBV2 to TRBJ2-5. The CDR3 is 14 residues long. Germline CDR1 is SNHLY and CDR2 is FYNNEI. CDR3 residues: CASTGRNLQETQYF.

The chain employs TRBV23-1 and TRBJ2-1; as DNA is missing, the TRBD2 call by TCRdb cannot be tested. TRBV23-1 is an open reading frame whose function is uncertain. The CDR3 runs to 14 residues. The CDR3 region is CASSQIGREFEQFF.

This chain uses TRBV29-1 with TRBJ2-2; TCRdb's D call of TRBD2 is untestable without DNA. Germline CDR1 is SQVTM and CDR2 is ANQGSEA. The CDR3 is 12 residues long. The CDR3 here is CSADYITGELFF.

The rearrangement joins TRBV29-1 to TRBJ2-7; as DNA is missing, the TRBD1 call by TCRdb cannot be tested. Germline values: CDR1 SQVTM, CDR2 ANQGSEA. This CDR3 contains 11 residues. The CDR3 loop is CSVDRGDEQYF.

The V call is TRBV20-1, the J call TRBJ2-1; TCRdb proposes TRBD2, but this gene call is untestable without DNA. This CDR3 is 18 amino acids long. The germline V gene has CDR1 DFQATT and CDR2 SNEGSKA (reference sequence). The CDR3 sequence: CSAHGLAGKHSSYNEQFF.

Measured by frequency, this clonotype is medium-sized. The chain's CDR3 is CSVPGRDTNTGELFF. The chain links TRBV29-1 to TRBJ2-2; the D call from TCRdb, TRBD1, cannot be confirmed without DNA. CDR3 length: 15 amino acids. Germline V gives CDR1 SQVTM, CDR2 ANQGSEA.

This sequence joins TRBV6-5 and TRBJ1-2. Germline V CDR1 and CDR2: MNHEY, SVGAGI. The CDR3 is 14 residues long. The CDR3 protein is CASSYKGEIYGYTF.

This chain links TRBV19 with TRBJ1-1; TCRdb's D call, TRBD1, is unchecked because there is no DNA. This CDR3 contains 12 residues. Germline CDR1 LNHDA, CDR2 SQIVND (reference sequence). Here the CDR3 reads CASIQGASEAFF. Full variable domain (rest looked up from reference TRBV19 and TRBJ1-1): DGGITQSPKYLFRKEGQNVTLSCEQNLNHDAMYWYRQDPGQGLRLIYYSQIVNDFQKGDIAEGYSVSREKKESFPLTVTSAQKNPTAFYLCASIQGASEAFFGQGTRLTVV.

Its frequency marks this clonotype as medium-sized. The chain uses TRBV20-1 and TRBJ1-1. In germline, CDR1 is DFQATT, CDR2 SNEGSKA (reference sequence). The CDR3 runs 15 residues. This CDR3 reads CSAREAHGRGRLAFF.

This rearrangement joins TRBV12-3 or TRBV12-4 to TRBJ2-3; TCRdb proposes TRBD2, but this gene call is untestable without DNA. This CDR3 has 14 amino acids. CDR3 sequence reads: CASSLASGGGTQYF.

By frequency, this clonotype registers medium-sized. The CDR3 loop is CASSLAGPPNEQFF. The rearrangement links TRBV7-3 to TRBJ2-1; the D gene TCRdb calls, TRBD1, cannot be checked with no DNA. CDR1 is SGHTA and CDR2 is FQGTGA in the germline V gene. CDR3 size: 14 residues.

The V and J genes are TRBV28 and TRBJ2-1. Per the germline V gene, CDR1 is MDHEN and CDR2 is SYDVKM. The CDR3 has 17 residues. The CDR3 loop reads CASSSRPSGFSYNEQFF.

The CDR3 here is CASSFGEGANYGYTF. The rearrangement uses TRBV5-5 and TRBJ1-2; TCRdb lists TRBD1, though no DNA is available to test this call. The CDR3 has 15 amino acids. In germline, CDR1 is SGHKS, CDR2 YYEKEE (reference sequence).

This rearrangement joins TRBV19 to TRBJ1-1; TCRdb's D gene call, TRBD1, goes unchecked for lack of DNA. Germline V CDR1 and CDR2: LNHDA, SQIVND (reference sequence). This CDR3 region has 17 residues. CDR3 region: CASSTWTGLIENTEAFF.